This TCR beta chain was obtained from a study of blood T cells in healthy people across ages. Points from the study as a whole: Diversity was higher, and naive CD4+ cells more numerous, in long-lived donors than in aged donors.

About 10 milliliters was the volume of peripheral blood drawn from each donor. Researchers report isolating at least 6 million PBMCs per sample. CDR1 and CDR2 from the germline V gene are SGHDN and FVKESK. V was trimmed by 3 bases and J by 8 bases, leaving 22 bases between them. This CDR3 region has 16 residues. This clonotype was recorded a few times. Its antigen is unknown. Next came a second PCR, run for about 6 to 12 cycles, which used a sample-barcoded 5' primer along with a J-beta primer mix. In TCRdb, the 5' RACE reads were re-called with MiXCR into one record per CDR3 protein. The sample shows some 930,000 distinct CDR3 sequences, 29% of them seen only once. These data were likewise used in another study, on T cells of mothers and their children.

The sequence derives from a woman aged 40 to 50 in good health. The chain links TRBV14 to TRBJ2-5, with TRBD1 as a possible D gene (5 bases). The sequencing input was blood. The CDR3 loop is CASSHTLRAGCGTQYF. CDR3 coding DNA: TGTGCCAGCAGCCACACCCTACGGGCAGGGTGTGGTACCCAGTACTTC.